The 21 T cell receptor beta chains presented below share a single source sample, sequenced in a study of cytomegalovirus exposure and HLA in healthy donors. With 60 Vbeta and 13 Jbeta primers, the PCR was carried out. Profiled with immunoSEQ multiplex PCR; TCRdb holds only in-frame clones, not every one. The sample lists 150,000 or so clones, approximately 78% occurring once. The sample consisted of PBMCs. The source of these receptors is a man aged 40-49 years in good health and CMV-seropositive.

The V gene is TRBV7-2, the J gene TRBJ2-1; D is unresolved. V was trimmed by 5 bases and J by 7 bases, leaving 9 bases between them. The CDR3 covers 12 residues. The V gene's germline CDR1 is SGHTA and CDR2 FQGNSA. Here the CDR3 reads CASSIERNEQFF. The CDR3 region has the DNA TGTGCCAGCAGCATCGAGAGGAATGAGCAGTTCTTC.

This chain joins TRBV14 and TRBJ2-5, with TRBD1 matching 9 bases. The CDR3 covers 15 residues. V lost 4 bases, J lost 7 bases, and 10 bases stayed unmatched. Looked up from germline, CDR1 is SGHDN and CDR2 is FVKESK. The CDR3 protein is CASSPPGQGFLTQYF. The CDR3, as DNA: TGTGCCAGCAGCCCTCCGGGACAGGGTTTTTTGACCCAGTACTTC.

The V and J genes are TRBV7-9 and TRBJ2-7; 8 bases fit TRBD2. Losses at the gene ends were 5 bases for V and 0 bases for J; bases not matched to a gene: 9. Germline values: CDR1 SEHNR, CDR2 FQNEAQ (reference sequence). The CDR3 sequence is 16 residues long. The CDR3, as DNA: TGTGCCAGCAGCCAACCCAGCGGGGGTAGCTCCTACGAGCAGTACTTC. Translating gives CASSQPSGGSSYEQYF.

A single count supports this clone. The same CDR3 arises from other DNA sequences in this sample as well. The chain carries TRBV30 and TRBJ1-2; tentatively, D is TRBD1 (6 bases). Germline values: CDR1 GTSNPN, CDR2 SVGIG (reference sequence). V was trimmed by 0 bases and J by 4 bases, leaving 9 bases between them. This CDR3 comprises 13 residues. Here the CDR3 reads CAWSVLGGYGYTF. The CDR3 bases are TGTGCCTGGAGTGTGTTAGGGGGCTATGGCTACACCTTC.

The chain joins TRBV11-2 to TRBJ2-7; TRBD1 matches 8 bases. The CDR3 runs to 15 residues. The V segment lost 5 bases and the J segment 3 bases; nucleotides outside the gene matches: 9. Germline CDR1 SGHAT, CDR2 FQNNGV. The CDR3 reads CASSRDRGFIYEQYF. CDR3 nucleotide sequence: TGTGCCAGCAGCCGCGACAGGGGATTTATCTACGAGCAGTACTTC.

This clone has just a few counts. The gene calls are TRBV20-1 and TRBJ1-1, with D unresolved. V lost 6 bases and J 3 bases, leaving 5 bases between the germline ends. Germline V gives CDR1 DFQATT, CDR2 SNEGSKA (reference sequence). The CDR3 has 10 amino acids. CDR3: CSASYTEAFF. DNA of the CDR3: TGCAGTGCCTCTTACACTGAAGCTTTCTTT.

This clone was seen only once. Other DNA sequences in this sample translate to the same CDR3. This chain connects TRBV7-3 to TRBJ1-1; no clear D. The CDR3 is made up of 16 amino acids. The V gene lost 5 bases and the J gene lost 0 bases, with 16 bases spanning the gap. Germline V CDR1 and CDR2: SGHTA, FQGTGA. The CDR3 nucleotides read TGTGCCAGCAGCCACGAGGCGGGAAAGATGAACACTGAAGCTTTCTTT. Protein: CASSHEAGKMNTEAFF.

This clone occurred a few times. This sequence joins TRBV28 and TRBJ1-1; no firm D call. CDR3 length equals 13 residues. The V gene's germline CDR1 is MDHEN and CDR2 SYDVKM. Between the trimmed V and J ends, which lost 6 bases and 11 bases, there was a span of 19 bases. In DNA form, the CDR3 reads TGTGCCAGCAGCAGATCCGGTTTCCCTAGGGCTTTCTTT. Amino acids: CASSRSGFPRAFF.

The V call is TRBV19, the J call TRBJ2-1; the match to TRBD2 covers 10 bases. The CDR3 extends over 16 amino acids. CDR1 and CDR2 from the germline V gene are LNHDA and SQIVND (reference sequence). Trimming cost V 6 bases and J 6 bases; bases outside gene matches: 11. This chain's CDR3 is CASRTLAGRRGNEQFF. DNA of the CDR3: TGTGCCAGTAGGACACTAGCGGGAAGGCGGGGCAATGAGCAGTTCTTC.

The chain employs TRBV6-1 and TRBJ2-7; 11 positions agree with TRBD2. Trimming took 7 bases from V and 7 from J; bases not matched to a gene: 3. The length of the CDR3 is 12 residues. The V gene's germline CDR1 is MNHNS and CDR2 SASEGT. The CDR3 spells CASMLAGGEQYF. In DNA, the CDR3 is TGTGCCAGCATGTTAGCGGGAGGGGAGCAGTACTTC.

The chain combines TRBV29-1 with TRBJ2-3, with 7 positions matching TRBD1. Trimming removed 7 bases from V and 1 base from J; junction bases left unmatched: 5. The CDR3 has 13 residues. The germline V gene has CDR1 SQVTM and CDR2 ANQGSEA. The CDR3 DNA is TGCAGCGCCGCCGGACAGGGCACAGATACGCAGTATTTT. It is translated as CSAAGQGTDTQYF.

The rearrangement links TRBV30 to TRBJ2-5; a weak D match, TRBD2 (5 bases). CDR3 size: 12 residues. Germline V gene sequence: CDR1 GTSNPN, CDR2 SVGIG (reference sequence). Trimming removed 4 bases from V and 5 bases from J, with 11 bases in between. The CDR3 protein is CAWIGLRETQYF. The CDR3 DNA follows: TGTGCCTGGATCGGACTGAGGGAGACCCAGTACTTC.

The rearrangement links TRBV18 to TRBJ1-1; TRBD1 might be the D (6 bases). CDR1 is KGHSH, CDR2 LQKENI, per germline. The CDR3 loop spans 13 amino acids. V lost 1 base and J lost 7, with 10 bases in between. The CDR3: CASSPLAGDEAFF. The CDR3 DNA sequence: TGTGCCAGCTCACCACTGGCAGGGGATGAAGCTTTCTTT. Looking up the rest from reference TRBV18 and TRBJ1-1 gives the full variable domain: NAGVMQNPRHLVRRRGQEARLRCSPMKGHSHVYWYRQLPEEGLKFMVYLQKENIIDESGMPKERFSAEFPKEGPSILRIQQVVRGDSAAYFCASSPLAGDEAFFGQGTRLTVV.

The V gene is TRBV29-1, the J gene TRBJ2-5; TRBD1 matches at 7 bases. This CDR3 has 14 residues. Unmatched junction bases numbered 12, after V lost 6 bases and J lost 5 bases. Germline lookup yields CDR1 SQVTM and CDR2 ANQGSEA. Here the CDR3 reads CSVCRDRSVETQYF. CDR3 nucleotides: TGCAGCGTCTGCCGGGACAGATCGGTGGAGACCCAGTACTTC.

V usage is TRBV30 and J usage is TRBJ1-2; TRBD1 might be the D (5 bases). The germline V gene has CDR1 GTSNPN and CDR2 SVGIG (reference sequence). The CDR3 runs 15 residues. Trimming removed 1 base at V and 4 bases at J, with 16 bases between. The CDR3 region is CAWSGVRDWVYGYTF. The DNA of the CDR3 is TGTGCCTGGAGTGGTGTAAGGGACTGGGTCTATGGCTACACCTTC.

This rearrangement joins TRBV5-1 to TRBJ2-7; D is ambiguous. Looked up from germline, CDR1 is SGHRS and CDR2 is YFSETQ. V was trimmed by 4 bases and J by 5 bases, leaving 25 bases between them. The CDR3 sequence is 17 residues long. CDR3 in amino acids: CASSPQTIRLNPHEQYF. The DNA of the CDR3 is TGCGCCAGCAGCCCGCAAACTATTCGCCTAAATCCCCACGAGCAGTACTTC.

V usage is TRBV13 and J usage is TRBJ1-6, with TRBD1 identical over 8 bases. With V trimmed by 7 bases and J by 7 bases, 6 bases remained unmatched. CDR1 is PRHDT and CDR2 is FYEKMQ in the germline V gene (reference sequence). This CDR3 comprises 14 residues. This CDR3 is CASKDRGVNSPLHF. CDR3 DNA sequence: TGTGCCAGCAAAGACAGGGGTGTAAATTCACCCCTCCACTTT.

The CDR3 sequence: CASQRLGYNEQFF. The CDR3 DNA reads as TGTGCCAGCCAAAGACTAGGATACAATGAGCAGTTCTTC. The gene calls are TRBV6-1 and TRBJ2-1; D is perhaps TRBD2 (6 bases). This CDR3 has 13 residues. Per germline, CDR1 MNHNS and CDR2 SASEGT. The ends were cut back, 8 bases at V and 4 bases at J, with 12 bases in the middle.

The chain combines TRBV19 with TRBJ2-3; D is perhaps TRBD2 (6 bases). This CDR3 has 15 amino acids. Between the trimmed V and J ends, which lost 3 bases and 3 bases, there was a span of 13 bases. Germline V gene sequence: CDR1 LNHDA, CDR2 SQIVND (reference sequence). The CDR3 sequence: CASSILGLYTDTQYF. DNA for the CDR3: TGTGCCAGTAGTATTCTCGGACTATATACAGATACGCAGTATTTT.

The CDR3 DNA follows: TGTGCCAGCACCGCCCTGGACTACTCCTACGAGCAGTACTTC. This gives the protein CASTALDYSYEQYF. The V and J genes are TRBV5-6 and TRBJ2-7, with D possibly being TRBD2 (6 bases). V was cut by 6 bases and J by 0 bases, with 13 bases left in between. This CDR3 comprises 14 residues. Looked up from germline, CDR1 is SGHDT and CDR2 is YYEEEE.

The rearrangement uses TRBV5-1 and TRBJ2-2, with a tentative D call TRBD2 (7 bases). The CDR3 spans 17 residues. With 3 bases removed from V and 1 base from J, the gap between germline ends came to 16 bases. Germline V gene lookup returns CDR1 SGHRS and CDR2 YFSETQ. This CDR3 reads CASSSPGGLVNTGELFF. The CDR3 nucleotides read TGCGCCAGCAGCTCCCCCGGGGGGCTAGTGAACACCGGGGAGCTGTTTTTT.